The rows below give T cell receptor beta chains drawn from one sample of a study of cytomegalovirus exposure and HLA in healthy donors. Data came from immunoSEQ multiplex PCR; TCRdb stores just in-frame clones and leaves some out. Of under 250,000 clones listed, 76% are singletons. Sample: PBMCs. These receptor sequences come from a man between 18 and 29 years old in good health and CMV-seronegative. Each CDR3 is given with its conserved first and last residue. The D gene is left open where the match is weak. Not every row has a clone size; where given, it reads once, few, many or a size class.

CDR3 length	V gene	clone size	J gene	D gene	CDR3 protein	CDR3 DNA
14	TRBV4-1	NA	TRBJ1-2	TRBD1	CASSQAGQGHGYTF	TGCGCCAGCAGCCAGGCAGGACAGGGACATGGCTACACCTTC
15	TRBV18	NA	TRBJ2-7	TRBD1	CASSPSTGARNEQYF	TGTGCCAGCTCACCCTCGACAGGGGCAAGGAACGAGCAGTACTTC
16	TRBV30	NA	TRBJ2-3	TRBD2	CAWSLRTSGTNRLQYF	TGTGCCTGGAGTTTGCGGACTAGCGGGACCAATCGATTGCAGTATTTT
15	TRBV5-1	NA	TRBJ1-3	NA	CASRMVGGSGNTIYF	TGCGCCAGCCGAATGGTGGGGGGCTCTGGAAACACCATATATTTT
21	TRBV9	NA	TRBJ2-3	TRBD2	CASSVEGGLAGGPGLTDTQYF	TGTGCCAGCAGCGTAGAGGGGGGACTAGCGGGAGGTCCCGGACTAACAGATACGCAGTATTTT
16	TRBV9	NA	TRBJ2-1	TRBD2	CASSPRGGSSYNEQFF	TGTGCCAGCAGCCCACGTGGCGGGAGCTCCTACAATGAGCAGTTCTTC
17	TRBV6-1	few	TRBJ2-1	NA	CASSEYGRDSGRNEQFF	TGTGCCAGCAGTGAATATGGTAGGGACTCGGGACGGAATGAGCAGTTCTTC
18	TRBV27	NA	TRBJ2-2	TRBD2	CASSLSRPTSERGGELFF	TGTGCCAGCAGTTTATCCCGTCCCACTAGCGAGCGAGGCGGGGAGCTGTTTTTT
14	TRBV28	NA	TRBJ1-2	NA	CASNLPGVRYGYTF	TGTGCCAGCAATCTTCCGGGGGTTCGGTATGGCTACACCTTC
14	TRBV7-2	NA	TRBJ2-4	NA	CATRTLYAKNIQYF	TGTGCCACAAGGACATTATACGCCAAAAACATTCAGTACTTC
14	TRBV27	NA	TRBJ2-2	TRBD2	CASKRREDTGELFF	TGTGCCAGCAAGCGGCGGGAGGACACCGGGGAGCTGTTTTTT
13	TRBV9	NA	TRBJ2-7	TRBD2	CASGGAGGEEQYF	TGTGCCAGCGGGGGCGCGGGAGGGGAAGAGCAGTACTTC
14	TRBV11-2	few	TRBJ2-2	NA	CASSLVAGTGELFF	TGTGCCAGCAGCTTAGTGGCAGGCACCGGGGAGCTGTTTTTT
14	TRBV2	NA	TRBJ1-3	NA	CARQDRASGNTIYF	TGTGCCAGACAAGACAGAGCCTCCGGAAACACCATATATTTT
14	TRBV5-4	few	TRBJ2-5	NA	CASSPTGSKETQYF	TGTGCCAGCAGCCCTACCGGGAGTAAAGAGACCCAGTACTTC
16	TRBV10-2	few	TRBJ1-1	NA	CASSEDLAGGGSDAFF	TGCGCCAGCAGTGAGGACCTTGCGGGGGGCGGTTCTGATGCTTTCTTT
13	TRBV28	few	TRBJ1-1	NA	CASSSGQGTEAFF	TGTGCCAGCAGTTCCGGGCAGGGTACTGAAGCTTTCTTT
13	TRBV5-6	NA	TRBJ2-3	NA	CASSLQVTDTQYF	TGTGCCAGCAGCTTGCAGGTAACAGATACGCAGTATTTT
14	TRBV2	NA	TRBJ1-5	TRBD1	CASSGTGRNQPQHF	TGTGCCAGCAGTGGGACAGGGAGGAATCAGCCCCAGCATTTT
13	TRBV7-9	NA	TRBJ1-2	NA	CASSLEGSDGYTF	TGTGCCAGCAGCTTAGAAGGAAGCGATGGCTACACCTTC
19	TRBV30	once	TRBJ1-5	NA	CAWSVRKLSASVRNQPQHF	TGTGCCTGGAGTGTACGTAAACTATCGGCTTCGGTTCGCAATCAGCCCCAGCATTTT
15	TRBV7-2	NA	TRBJ2-1	TRBD2	CASSLGGRGSNEQFF	TGTGCCAGCAGCTTAGGCGGGAGAGGTTCCAATGAGCAGTTCTTC